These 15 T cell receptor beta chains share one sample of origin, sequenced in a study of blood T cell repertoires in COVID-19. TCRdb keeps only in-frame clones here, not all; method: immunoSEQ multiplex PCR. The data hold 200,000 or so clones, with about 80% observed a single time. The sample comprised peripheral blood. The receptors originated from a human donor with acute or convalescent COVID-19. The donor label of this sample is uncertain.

CDR3 nucleotides: TGTGCCAGCAGTTACAGACAGGGGGGAGGAAACACCATATATTTT. Translated: CASSYRQGGGNTIYF. The chain links TRBV6-5 to TRBJ1-3, with 9 bases that match TRBD1. CDR3 length: 15 residues. The germline gives CDR1 MNHEY, CDR2 SVGAGI. With 2 bases clipped from V and 4 bases from J, the junction kept 3 bases outside the gene matches.

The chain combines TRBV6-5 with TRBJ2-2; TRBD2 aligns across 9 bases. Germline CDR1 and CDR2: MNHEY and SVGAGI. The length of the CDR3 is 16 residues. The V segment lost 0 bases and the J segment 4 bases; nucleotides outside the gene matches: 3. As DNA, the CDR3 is TGTGCCAGCAGTTACTCCGCGGGGGGGGGCACCGGGGAGCTGTTTTTT. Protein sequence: CASSYSAGGGTGELFF.

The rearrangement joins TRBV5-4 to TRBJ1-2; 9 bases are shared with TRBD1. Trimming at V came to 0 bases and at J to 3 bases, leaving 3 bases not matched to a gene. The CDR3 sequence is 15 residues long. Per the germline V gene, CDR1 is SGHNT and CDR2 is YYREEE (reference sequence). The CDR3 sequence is CASSLDGTGHYGYTF. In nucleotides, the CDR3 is TGTGCCAGCAGCTTGGACGGGACAGGGCACTATGGCTACACCTTC. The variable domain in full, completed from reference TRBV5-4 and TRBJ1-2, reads ETGVTQSPTHLIKTRGQQVTLRCSSQSGHNTVSWYQQALGQGPQFIFQYYREEENGRGNFPPRFSGLQFPNYSSELNVNALELDDSALYLCASSLDGTGHYGYTFGSGTRLTVV.

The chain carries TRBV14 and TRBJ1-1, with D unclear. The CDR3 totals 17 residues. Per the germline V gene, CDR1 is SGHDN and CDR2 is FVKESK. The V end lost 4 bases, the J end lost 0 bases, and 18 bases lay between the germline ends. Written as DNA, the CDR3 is TGTGCCAGCAGCCTCAGGAGGCAGAGGGTCATGAACACTGAAGCTTTCTTT. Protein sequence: CASSLRRQRVMNTEAFF. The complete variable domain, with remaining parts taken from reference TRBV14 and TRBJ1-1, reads EAGVTQFPSHSVIEKGQTVTLRCDPISGHDNLYWYRRVMGKEIKFLLHFVKESKQDESGMPNNRFLAERTGGTYSTLKVQPAELEDSGVYFCASSLRRQRVMNTEAFFGQGTRLTVV.

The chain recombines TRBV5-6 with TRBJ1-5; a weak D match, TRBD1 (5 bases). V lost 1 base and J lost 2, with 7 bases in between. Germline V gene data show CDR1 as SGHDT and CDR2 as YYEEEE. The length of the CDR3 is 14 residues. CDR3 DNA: TGTGCCAGCAGCTTGATAGGGGGCAATCAGCCCCAGCATTTT. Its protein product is CASSLIGGNQPQHF.

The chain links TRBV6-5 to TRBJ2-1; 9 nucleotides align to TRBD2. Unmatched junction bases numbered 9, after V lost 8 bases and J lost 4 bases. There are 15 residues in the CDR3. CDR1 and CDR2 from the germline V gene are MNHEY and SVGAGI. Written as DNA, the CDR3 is TGTGCCAGCGGGTTCGGTAGCGGGGGTTACAATGAGCAGTTCTTC. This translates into CASGFGSGGYNEQFF.

The CDR3 spells CASTQGGNTEAFF. The CDR3 DNA reads TGTGCCAGCACTCAGGGTGGCAACACTGAAGCTTTCTTT. The chain links TRBV7-8 to TRBJ1-1, with a weak D call TRBD1 (5 bases). Germline V lookup: CDR1 SGHVS, CDR2 FQNEAQ. Trimming cost V 7 bases and J 2 bases, with 11 bases left between them. The CDR3 sequence is 13 residues long. Filled out from reference TRBV7-8 and TRBJ1-1, the complete variable domain reads GAGVSQSPRYKVAKRGQDVALRCDPISGHVSLFWYQQALGQGPEFLTYFQNEAQLDKSGLPSDRFFAERPEGSVSTLKIQRTQQEDSAVYLCASTQGGNTEAFFGQGTRLTVV.

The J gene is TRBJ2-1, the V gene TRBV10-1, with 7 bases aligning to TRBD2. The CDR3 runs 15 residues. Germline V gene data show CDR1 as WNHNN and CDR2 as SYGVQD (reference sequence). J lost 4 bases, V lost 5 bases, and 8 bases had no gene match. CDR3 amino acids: CASSQGSGPYNEQFF. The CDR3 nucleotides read TGCGCCAGCAGTCAAGGTAGCGGGCCTTACAATGAGCAGTTCTTC.

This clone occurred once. The CDR3 region is CASSSPQGFNTEAFF. As DNA, the CDR3 is TGTGCCAGCAGCTCGCCCCAGGGATTCAACACTGAAGCTTTCTTT. The rearrangement joins TRBV5-6 to TRBJ1-1; possibly TRBD1 for D (5 bases). This CDR3 has 15 residues. The ends were cut back, 3 bases at V and 2 bases at J, with 14 bases in the middle. CDR1 and CDR2 (germline): SGHDT, YYEEEE. The variable domain in full, with the rest retrieved from reference TRBV5-6 and TRBJ1-1, is DAGVTQSPTHLIKTRGQQVTLRCSPKSGHDTVSWYQQALGQGPQFIFQYYEEEERQRGNFPDRFSGHQFPNYSSELNVNALLLGDSALYLCASSSPQGFNTEAFFGQGTRLTVV.

The CDR3: CASSPDAGQNYGYTF. The CDR3 DNA follows: TGTGCCAGCTCACCAGACGCAGGTCAGAACTATGGCTACACCTTC. The V call is TRBV18, the J call TRBJ1-2; no clear D gene. CDR3 length: 15 amino acids. The V and J ends lost 2 bases and 2 bases respectively, with 12 bases between them. From germline, CDR1 is KGHSH and CDR2 LQKENI. Combining the CDR3 with reference TRBV18 and TRBJ1-2 gives the whole variable domain NAGVMQNPRHLVRRRGQEARLRCSPMKGHSHVYWYRQLPEEGLKFMVYLQKENIIDESGMPKERFSAEFPKEGPSILRIQQVVRGDSAAYFCASSPDAGQNYGYTFGSGTRLTVV.

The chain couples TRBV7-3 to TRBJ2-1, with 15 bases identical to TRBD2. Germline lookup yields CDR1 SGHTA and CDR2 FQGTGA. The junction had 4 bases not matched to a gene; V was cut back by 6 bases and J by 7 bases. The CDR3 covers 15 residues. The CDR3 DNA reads TGTGCCAGCAGGCCCGGGACTAGCGGGAGGAATGAGCAGTTCTTC. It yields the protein CASRPGTSGRNEQFF.

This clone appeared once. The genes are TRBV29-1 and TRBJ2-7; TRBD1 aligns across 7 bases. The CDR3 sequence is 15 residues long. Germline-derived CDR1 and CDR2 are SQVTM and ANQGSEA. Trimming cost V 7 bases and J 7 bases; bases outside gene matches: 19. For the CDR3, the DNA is TGCAGCGCCCGAAACGGGTACAGGGGCCTAAAAGAGCAGTACTTC. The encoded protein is CSARNGYRGLKEQYF.

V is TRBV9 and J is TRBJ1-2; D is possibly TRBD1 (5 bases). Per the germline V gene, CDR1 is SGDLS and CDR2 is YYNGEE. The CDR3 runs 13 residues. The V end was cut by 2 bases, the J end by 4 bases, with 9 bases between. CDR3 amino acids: CASSVSQGYGYTF. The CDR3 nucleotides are TGTGCCAGCAGCGTCAGTCAGGGCTATGGCTACACCTTC.

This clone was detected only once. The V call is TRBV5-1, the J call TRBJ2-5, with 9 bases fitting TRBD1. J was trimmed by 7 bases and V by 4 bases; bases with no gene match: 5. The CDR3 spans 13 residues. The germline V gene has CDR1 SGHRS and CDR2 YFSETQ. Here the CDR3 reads CASSTGGEGTQYF. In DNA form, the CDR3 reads TGCGCCAGCAGCACAGGGGGCGAGGGGACCCAGTACTTC.

This CDR3 is CASSYLTGGRVGEKLFF. The CDR3 bases are TGTGCCAGCAGCTATCTGACAGGGGGCAGGGTGGGTGAAAAACTGTTTTTT. V usage is TRBV7-9 and J usage is TRBJ1-4, with TRBD1 matching over 10 bases. CDR3 length equals 17 residues. J gave up 7 bases and V 4 bases, and 12 bases lay outside the gene matches. Germline V lookup: CDR1 SEHNR, CDR2 FQNEAQ (reference sequence).